The clone carrying this TCR beta chain was seen once. No infections or other immune events were documented during collection. These data belong to a study of identifying expanded T cells in peripheral blood. There are 13 residues in the CDR3. CDR1 and CDR2 from the germline V gene are SGHNT and YYREEE (reference sequence). Trimming left V 3 bases short and J 5 bases short, with 11 bases between. Here immunoSEQ multiplex PCR was the method, and the copy in TCRdb shows in-frame clones only, minus some. The table records tens of thousands of clones, 88% of them present only once. Sequencing was performed on blood. This chain connects TRBV5-4 to TRBJ2-5, with D hard to call. This receptor was taken from a person aged 18 to 75 in good health. The CDR3 region has the DNA TGTGCCAGCAGCTCCCCTCTCTTTGAGACCCAGTACTTC. It translates to CASSSPLFETQYF. Supplemented by reference TRBV5-4 and TRBJ2-5, the full variable domain reads ETGVTQSPTHLIKTRGQQVTLRCSSQSGHNTVSWYQQALGQGPQFIFQYYREEENGRGNFPPRFSGLQFPNYSSELNVNALELDDSALYLCASSSPLFETQYFGPGTRLLVL.